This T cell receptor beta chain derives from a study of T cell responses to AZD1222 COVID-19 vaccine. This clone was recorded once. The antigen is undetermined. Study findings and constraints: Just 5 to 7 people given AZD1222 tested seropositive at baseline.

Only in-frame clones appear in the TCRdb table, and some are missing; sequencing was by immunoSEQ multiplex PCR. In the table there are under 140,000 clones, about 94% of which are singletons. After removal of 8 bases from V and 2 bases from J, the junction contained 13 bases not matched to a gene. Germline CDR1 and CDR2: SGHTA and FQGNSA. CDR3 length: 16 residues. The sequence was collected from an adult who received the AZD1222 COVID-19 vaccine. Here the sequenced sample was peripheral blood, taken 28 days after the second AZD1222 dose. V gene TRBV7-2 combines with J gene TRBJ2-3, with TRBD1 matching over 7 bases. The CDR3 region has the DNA TGTGCCAGCCCCACCCGGACAGGTCAAGTCACAGATACGCAGTATTTT. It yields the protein CASPTRTGQVTDTQYF.